One and the same sample provided the 27 T cell receptor beta chains below, sequenced in a study of regulatory T cells in long-lasting Graves disease. Arm-PCR of CDR3 regions with iRepertoire HTBI primers generated TCR beta libraries. Each CDR3 protein is one row after TCRdb ran MiXCR on the multiplex PCR reads. The sample has about 620,000 distinct CDR3 sequences, approximately 15% seen once; the top ten hold 15% to 20%. Specified time point: newly diagnosed GD, antithyroid drugs for less than 3 months. After RNA was extracted from PBMCs, the TCR library was made from it. The sample also formed part of further work on T cells in Graves' hyperthyroidism and ophthalmopathy.

Sample: peripheral blood mononuclear cells (PBMCs), taken at new diagnosis, from a patient treated with antithyroid drugs. These receptor sequences come from a woman in her twenties or thirties with Graves disease.

The table lists this clonotype with many counts. This rearrangement joins TRBV6-4 to TRBJ2-3; D not certain. CDR3 length: 13 residues. V lost 2 bases to trimming and J lost 3 bases, with 6 bases between them. Germline values: CDR1 MRHNA, CDR2 SNTAGT. The CDR3 DNA follows: TGTGCCAGCAGTGACCTCCGAACAGATACGCAGTATTTT. Its translation: CASSDLRTDTQYF.

This clonotype was counted only a few times. The V gene is TRBV29-1, the J gene TRBJ1-2; D is unclear. Trimming stripped 6 bases from V and 5 bases from J, with 22 bases between. Germline V gene sequence: CDR1 SQVTM, CDR2 ANQGSEA. The CDR3 consists of 15 residues. The CDR3 nucleotides read TGCAGCGTAAAGCGACCCAGTGGATCGGAATATGGCTACACCTTC. It codes for CSVKRPSGSEYGYTF.

This clonotype came up many times. The chain has TRBV2 and TRBJ1-1; D may be TRBD1 (5 bases). This CDR3 comprises 13 residues. The V and J ends lost 5 bases and 7 bases respectively, with 14 bases between them. Germline CDR1 SNHLY, CDR2 FYNNEI. The CDR3 DNA sequence: TGTGCCAGCAGTTTTCTAAGGGGAGGTGAAGCTTTCTTT. Translated: CASSFLRGGEAFF.

This clonotype was seen ten or more times. The J gene is TRBJ1-2, the V gene TRBV28; D gene unclear. Germline V CDR1 and CDR2: MDHEN, SYDVKM. The CDR3 consists of 13 residues. Trimming stripped 6 bases from V and 3 bases from J, with 11 bases between. This CDR3 is CASRSQNYYGYTF. CDR3 in DNA: TGTGCCAGCAGGAGTCAGAACTACTATGGCTACACCTTC.

Notes on this clonotype: A much larger clone differs by one base, so this may be a read error. Because the CDR3 is missing its conserved closing phenylalanine or tryptophan, this is likely a read error. The V and J genes are TRBV20-1 and TRBJ2-5; no reliable D call. Germline values: CDR1 DFQATT, CDR2 SNEGSKA (reference sequence). The CDR3 runs to 12 residues. V was cut by 3 bases and J by 5 bases, with 10 bases left in between. The CDR3 nucleotides read TGCAGTGCTAGCCGGTCTTCGGAGACCCAGTACCTC. Its translation: CSASRSSETQYL.

This clonotype was seen once. The chain combines TRBV4-1 with TRBJ1-5; no clear D gene. The CDR3 covers 15 residues. The V gene's germline CDR1 is MGHRA and CDR2 YSYEKL. V shed 1 base and J shed 0 bases, with 7 bases lying between them. The CDR3 reads CASSQGAHSNQPQHF. In DNA form, the CDR3 reads TGCGCCAGCAGCCAAGGAGCCCATAGCAATCAGCCCCAGCATTTT.

This clonotype was counted many times. This chain joins TRBV18 and TRBJ2-7; no clear D gene. The V end lost 2 bases, the J end lost 3 bases, and 11 bases lay between the germline ends. The germline V gene has CDR1 KGHSH and CDR2 LQKENI. This CDR3 spans 14 amino acids. The CDR3 nucleotides are TGTGCCAGCTCACCAAGGCAGGCGAGCTACGAGCAGTACTTC. Its protein is CASSPRQASYEQYF.

There are many counts of this clonotype. This chain links TRBV2 with TRBJ1-1; D ambiguous. V was cut by 6 bases and J by 0 bases, with 14 bases left in between. Germline V gives CDR1 SNHLY, CDR2 FYNNEI. This CDR3 comprises 15 residues. The CDR3 DNA sequence: TGTGCCAGCAGCGCTTCAGAGATTATGAACACTGAAGCTTTCTTT. This gives the protein CASSASEIMNTEAFF.

The chain links TRBV27 to TRBJ2-7; 10 bases align to TRBD1. The CDR3 consists of 15 residues. Germline trimming cut 0 bases from V and 7 bases from J; bases unmatched to any gene: 6. CDR1 is MNHEY and CDR2 is SMNVEV in the germline V gene (reference sequence). In nucleotides, the CDR3 is TGTGCCAGCAGTTTATCGGGACAGGGGATTGGAGAGCAGTACTTC. Protein sequence: CASSLSGQGIGEQYF.

This clonotype was recorded at least ten times. The gene calls are TRBV28 and TRBJ2-7; D may be TRBD1 or TRBD2 (6 bases each). V shed 7 bases and J shed 6 bases, with 13 bases lying between them. This CDR3 contains 12 residues. Germline loops: CDR1 MDHEN, CDR2 SYDVKM. CDR3 sequence: CASNPRGPEQYF. In DNA form, the CDR3 reads TGTGCCAGCAATCCCCGGGGGCCCGAGCAGTACTTC.

This clonotype was counted only a few times. In nucleotides, the CDR3 is TGTGCCAGCAGTCTACTCGATACTTACAATGAGCAGTTCTTC. This encodes CASSLLDTYNEQFF. The V call is TRBV6-5, the J call TRBJ2-1; D is uncertain. In germline, CDR1 is MNHEY, CDR2 SVGAGI. Trimming removed 5 bases at V and 4 bases at J, with 12 bases between. This CDR3 comprises 14 residues.

This clonotype came up a few times. This chain joins TRBV30 and TRBJ1-5; unclear D gene. The CDR3 runs 14 residues. From germline, CDR1 is GTSNPN and CDR2 SVGIG (reference sequence). V was clipped by 4 bases and J by 0 bases, with 10 bases between them. This CDR3 reads CAWTAANSNQPQHF. The CDR3 DNA follows: TGTGCCTGGACCGCGGCAAATAGCAATCAGCCCCAGCATTTT.

This clonotype came up many times. This sequence joins TRBV7-9 and TRBJ2-5, with D uncertain. The germline V gene has CDR1 SEHNR and CDR2 FQNEAQ (reference sequence). The CDR3 has 14 amino acids. With 2 bases removed from V and 7 bases from J, the gap between germline ends came to 14 bases. The CDR3 sequence: CASSLMLELGTQYF. CDR3 DNA sequence: TGTGCCAGCAGCTTAATGCTCGAGTTGGGGACCCAGTACTTC.

The V and J genes are TRBV19 and TRBJ1-1, with a tentative D call TRBD1 (6 bases). The CDR3 extends over 14 amino acids. CDR1 is LNHDA, CDR2 SQIVND, per germline (reference sequence). Trimming took 8 bases from V and 1 from J, leaving 14 bases between them. The CDR3 DNA reads TGTGCCAGTTTCACAGGGTTCGGGAACACTGAAGCTTTCTTT. This translates into CASFTGFGNTEAFF.

In this sample, this clonotype turned up a few times. The chain is built from TRBV5-1 and TRBJ2-2; D may be TRBD1 (5 bases). The ends were cut back, 4 bases at V and 4 bases at J, with 14 bases in the middle. Per germline, CDR1 SGHRS and CDR2 YFSETQ. The CDR3 extends over 15 amino acids. Here the CDR3 DNA reads TGCGCCAGCAGCCCCCCCAGGGCAGGCACCGGGGAGCTGTTTTTT. This encodes CASSPPRAGTGELFF.

V is TRBV25-1 and J is TRBJ1-6, with 7 bases identical to TRBD1. V was pared by 5 bases and J by 7 bases, with 5 bases of the junction left unmatched. There are 14 residues in the CDR3. CDR1 and CDR2 from the germline V gene are MGHDK and SYGVNS. In DNA, the CDR3 is TGTGCCAGCAGTCTCGAGACAGGGAATTCACCCCTCCACTTT. This sequence encodes CASSLETGNSPLHF.

On this clonotype itself: This may arise from a read error, as a much more abundant clone is one base away. Given the absence of the conserved phenylalanine or tryptophan at the CDR3 end, a read error is likely. This sequence joins TRBV27 and TRBJ2-3, with TRBD1 identical over 8 bases. The CDR3 has 15 amino acids. Germline values: CDR1 MNHEY, CDR2 SMNVEV (reference sequence). Trimming at V came to 5 bases and at J to 2 bases, leaving 6 bases not matched to a gene. DNA of the CDR3: TGTGCCAGCAGTGCCAGGGGGCCCTACACAGATACGCAGTATCTT. It specifies CASSARGPYTDTQYL.

This clonotype has at least ten counts. This chain joins TRBV6-5 and TRBJ2-7, with 12 bases fitting TRBD2. Germline V lookup: CDR1 MNHEY, CDR2 SVGAGI. The V gene end was trimmed by 4 bases and the J gene end by 5 bases; junction bases not matched to a gene: 3. The CDR3 length is 14 residues. The CDR3 is CASSSASGRDEQYF. The CDR3 DNA reads TGTGCCAGCAGTTCGGCTAGCGGGAGGGACGAGCAGTACTTC.

This clonotype was seen only a few times. The chain employs TRBV19 and TRBJ1-5; the D is unclear. This CDR3 spans 12 amino acids. Deletions cut 5 bases from V and 3 bases from J, with 5 bases between. Germline-derived CDR1 and CDR2 are LNHDA and SQIVND (reference sequence). CDR3 in amino acids: CASSVYNQPQHF. The CDR3 DNA is TGTGCCAGTAGTGTATACAATCAGCCCCAGCATTTT.

This clonotype was observed many times. The chain joins TRBV6-5 to TRBJ1-5; D is unresolved. Germline assignment: CDR1 MNHEY and CDR2 SVGAGI. Trimming took 2 bases from V and 11 from J, leaving 10 bases between them. CDR3 length: 12 residues. The CDR3 sequence: CASSYPTGTQHF. CDR3 bases: TGTGCCAGCAGTTACCCTACGGGAACCCAGCATTTT.

J is TRBJ1-6 and V is TRBV30; 9 nucleotides agree with TRBD1. The CDR3 is 19 residues long. J was trimmed by 6 bases and V by 0 bases; bases with no gene match: 15. CDR1 and CDR2 (germline): GTSNPN, SVGIG (reference sequence). CDR3: CAWSVYPGQGSFFNSPLHF. CDR3 sequence (DNA): TGTGCCTGGAGTGTATATCCGGGACAGGGATCGTTTTTTAATTCACCCCTCCACTTT. Full variable domain (remainder filled in from reference TRBV30 and TRBJ1-6): SQTIHQWPATLVQPVGSPLSLECTVEGTSNPNLYWYRQAAGRGLQLLFYSVGIGQISSEVPQNLSASRPQDRQFILSSKKLLLSDSGFYLCAWSVYPGQGSFFNSPLHFGNGTRLTVT.

This clonotype was seen only a few times. This chain joins TRBV6-1 and TRBJ2-7, with a possible D match to TRBD2 (5 bases). This CDR3 is 15 amino acids long. The V and J ends lost 7 bases and 2 bases respectively, with 18 bases between them. The germline gives CDR1 MNHNS, CDR2 SASEGT. This CDR3 is CASILRLWETYEQYF. In DNA form, the CDR3 reads TGTGCCAGCATTTTACGTTTGTGGGAGACCTACGAGCAGTACTTC.

This clonotype showed up many times. The CDR3: CASARGGSSGANVLTF. The CDR3 nucleotides read TGTGCCAGCGCGAGAGGAGGATCCTCTGGGGCCAACGTCCTGACTTTC. This chain joins TRBV28 and TRBJ2-6; tentatively, D is TRBD2 (5 bases). Trimming removed 8 bases at V and 0 bases at J, with 14 bases between. Germline values: CDR1 MDHEN, CDR2 SYDVKM. The length of the CDR3 is 16 residues.

This clonotype was seen only a few times. CDR3 residues: CASSRRDGRNEKLFF. The CDR3 nucleotides are TGTGCCAGCAGTCGCCGGGACGGACGAAATGAAAAACTGTTTTTT. The gene calls are TRBV6-1 and TRBJ1-4, with D perhaps TRBD1 (5 bases). Germline CDR1 is MNHNS and CDR2 is SASEGT. The CDR3 has 15 residues. Trimming pared 5 bases from V and 5 bases from J, leaving 15 bases between.

In this sample, this clonotype turned up a few times. V gene TRBV25-1 combines with J gene TRBJ1-1, with a tentative D call TRBD1 (5 bases). Trimming shortened V by 7 bases and J by 6 bases, and 18 bases separated the two germline ends. The CDR3 has 14 amino acids. The germline V gene encodes CDR1 MGHDK and CDR2 SYGVNS. The CDR3 reads CASTTQGSVPEAFF. CDR3 DNA sequence: TGTGCCAGCACTACTCAGGGATCTGTCCCTGAAGCTTTCTTT.

Many counts were recorded for this clonotype. The chain recombines TRBV11-2 with TRBJ2-7; maybe TRBD2 (6 bases). V was shortened by 3 bases and J by 3 bases, with 12 bases between the two germline ends. The CDR3 runs to 14 residues. In germline, CDR1 is SGHAT, CDR2 FQNNGV. CDR3: CASSLRGVFYEQYF. The DNA for the CDR3 is TGTGCCAGCAGCTTGCGGGGTGTCTTCTACGAGCAGTACTTC.

This clonotype has ten or more counts. The rearrangement uses TRBV20-1 and TRBJ2-2, with D possibly TRBD1 on 5 matching bases. The CDR3 loop spans 16 amino acids. Between the trimmed V and J ends, which lost 5 bases and 7 bases, there was a span of 23 bases. Germline loops: CDR1 DFQATT, CDR2 SNEGSKA (reference sequence). The CDR3, as DNA: TGCAGTGCTTCAGCCTCCAGGGCTGCGTTTCTCGGGGAGCTGTTTTTT. Protein sequence: CSASASRAAFLGELFF.